The sequence of this T cell receptor (beta chain) was determined in a study of T cell responses to AZD1222 COVID-19 vaccine. General study results and limits: Among vaccine-associated CD4 TCRs, coverage spanned spike, with dominance at 160-218 and 743-854. Baseline antibody screening turned up just a handful of seropositive AZD1222 recipients. Increases in Spike-specific TCR breadth and depth were seen after two AZD1222 doses.

Comment on this clone: Its antigen remains unknown.

This CDR3 contains 15 residues. In germline, CDR1 is MNHEY, CDR2 SVGAGI. V lost 5 bases and J 0 bases, leaving 8 bases between the germline ends. Using immunoSEQ multiplex PCR, the repertoire was profiled, and TCRdb retains in-frame clones only, with some absent. Counted here are 140,000 or so clones, 85% to 90% occurring once; the ten biggest clones make up 5% to 5.5%. Sequencing used peripheral blood, obtained 28 days after the second AZD1222 dose. V usage is TRBV6-5 and J usage is TRBJ2-6, with D maybe TRBD1 (6 bases). The clonotype was recovered from an adult who received the AZD1222 COVID-19 vaccine. Here the CDR3 reads CASSLDSSGANVLTF. The CDR3 nucleotides are TGTGCCAGCAGTCTGGACAGCTCTGGGGCCAACGTCCTGACTTTC.